This TCR beta chain came from a study of blood T cell repertoires in COVID-19. Turning to the study itself: There were acute and convalescent COVID-19 samples, and they came from the United States, Italy and Spain.

Study processing details: Using reference gene primer amplification, nucleated cell counts were estimated. TCRdb's table, derived via immunoSEQ multiplex PCR, lists solely in-frame clones and lacks some. V and J calls and clone size follow that table, whereas D and trimming were derived from the DNA. The sample holds 200,000 to 250,000 clones, 89% seen once. The germline gives CDR1 LNHDA, CDR2 SQIVND (reference sequence). Losses at the gene ends were 5 bases for V and 4 bases for J; bases not matched to a gene: 6. The CDR3 covers 14 residues. The sequencing input was peripheral blood. J is TRBJ1-2 and V is TRBV19; 8 bases match TRBD1. The source is a woman aged 40-49 years with acute or convalescent COVID-19. Here the CDR3 DNA reads TGTGCCAGTAGTCCGGGACAGGCCTCCTATGGCTACACCTTC. As protein: CASSPGQASYGYTF.